The rows below give T cell receptor beta chains drawn from one sample of a study of cytomegalovirus exposure and HLA in healthy donors. The repertoire was sequenced with immunoSEQ multiplex PCR; TCRdb's copy has only in-frame clones and lacks some. The data show about 130,000 clones, approximately 80% seen once. Sequencing used PBMCs. The receptors originated from a man aged 45-60 years in good health and CMV-seronegative. Each CDR3 is given with its conserved first and last residue. A D gene is named only where the DNA matches it firmly. The listing skips clone size in some rows; elsewhere it reads once, few, many or a size class.

D | J | V | size | DNA | CDR3
. | TRBJ1-1 | TRBV14 | once | TGTGCCAGCAGCCAAGATAATACGGGGATACCCATGAACACTGAAGCTTTCTTT | CASSQDNTGIPMNTEAFF
TRBD1 | TRBJ1-6 | TRBV7-9 | few | TGTGCCAGCAGCTTATTCAGAGACAGGGGTTCACCCCTCCACTTT | CASSLFRDRGSPLHF
. | TRBJ2-5 | TRBV19 | once | TGTGCCAGTAGTATAGGTCATAGGGGAAAGACCCAGTACTTC | CASSIGHRGKTQYF
. | TRBJ1-3 | TRBV10-3 | . | TGTGCCATCAGTGAGTTTACGGGTAGCTCTGGAAACACCATATATTTT | CAISEFTGSSGNTIYF
. | TRBJ1-5 | TRBV2 | . | TGTGCCAGCAGCGCCGGCTCCCGAGGACAGCCCCAGCATTTT | CASSAGSRGQPQHF
. | TRBJ1-2 | TRBV2 | . | TGTGCCAGCAGTGAGTCATATGGCTACACCTTC | CASSESYGYTF
. | TRBJ1-4 | TRBV4-1 | . | TGCGCCAGCAGCCAGACTAGGACGGGTCAAAGTGGGGAAAAACTGTTTTTT | CASSQTRTGQSGEKLFF
. | TRBJ2-3 | TRBV5-8 | few | TGTGCCAGCAGCTGGACTAACACAGATACGCAGTATTTT | CASSWTNTDTQYF
. | TRBJ1-4 | TRBV5-4 | . | TGTGCCAGCAGCTTCAATCAGGGGACTAATGAAAAACTGTTTTTT | CASSFNQGTNEKLFF
TRBD2 | TRBJ2-1 | TRBV4-1 | . | TGCGCCAGCAGCCAAGTTCCGGGGGGGCCTAATGAGCAGTTCTTC | CASSQVPGGPNEQFF
TRBD2 | TRBJ2-1 | TRBV7-9 | many | TGTGCCAGCAGTCCGACTAGCGGGGTGAGTGGTGGTCATGGTCTGCAGTTCTTC | CASSPTSGVSGGHGLQFF
. | TRBJ1-5 | TRBV7-2 | . | TGTGCCAGCAGCCTCAGGGCAAGGGGGTCGAATCAGCCCCAGCATTTT | CASSLRARGSNQPQHF
TRBD2 | TRBJ2-7 | TRBV7-2 | . | TGTGCCAGCAGCTTAGAGCGGGGAGACTACGAGCAGTACTTC | CASSLERGDYEQYF
TRBD2 | TRBJ2-5 | TRBV27 | . | TGTGCCAGCAGTTCACTAGCGGGGGGCGTTGAGACCCAGTACTTC | CASSSLAGGVETQYF
TRBD2 | TRBJ2-5 | TRBV25-1 | . | TGTGCCAGCAGTGGCAGGGAGGGTGTGGAGACCCAGTACTTC | CASSGREGVETQYF
TRBD1 | TRBJ2-3 | TRBV6-5 | . | TGTGCCAGCAGTTCCTACAGGGGAGATACGCAGTATTTT | CASSSYRGDTQYF
. | TRBJ2-7 | TRBV18 | . | TGTGCCAGCTCACCAACCTCGGGTTACGAGCAGTACTTC | CASSPTSGYEQYF
TRBD2 | TRBJ2-3 | TRBV5-4 | . | TGTGCCAGCAGCTTGGGGCGGGGGGGCCTCAGAGATACGCAGTATTTT | CASSLGRGGLRDTQYF
. | TRBJ1-3 | TRBV7-9 | . | TGTGCCAGCAGCCGCGGACACCTCGGAAACACCATATATTTT | CASSRGHLGNTIYF
. | TRBJ2-3 | TRBV10-3 | . | TGTGCCATCAGTGAGTCGCAGACAATGGGGGGTCGGTATTTT | CAISESQTMGGRYF
TRBD1 | TRBJ1-2 | TRBV2 | . | TGTGCCGGGACAGCGACGGACACCGCCGCTGGTGGCTACACCTTC | CAGTATDTAAGGYTF
. | TRBJ1-6 | TRBV2 | . | TGTGCCAGCAGTGAGCCAAAAGACAGCGCCCTCCACTTT | CASSEPKDSALHF
TRBD2 | TRBJ2-1 | TRBV19 | . | TGTGCCAGTACCGCTCTAGCGGGGGGATCGGTAGGCTACAATGAGCAGTTCTTC | CASTALAGGSVGYNEQFF
. | TRBJ2-7 | TRBV7-9 | few | TGTGCCAGCAGCCCCCGGACAGAGAGAACCTTATACGAGCAGTACTTC | CASSPRTERTLYEQYF
. | TRBJ2-7 | TRBV27 | once | TGTGCCATCAGTTTCAGGGGGGACGAGCAGTACTTC | CAISFRGDEQYF
. | TRBJ2-3 | TRBV2 | . | TGTGCCAGCAGTGACGGGGGATTTGTCCCAGATACGCAGTATTTT | CASSDGGFVPDTQYF
. | TRBJ1-2 | TRBV6-1 | . | TGTGCCAGCAAGTCTACCCGGTGGAGGCAGGGCTACACCTTC | CASKSTRWRQGYTF
TRBD1 | TRBJ1-2 | TRBV2 | . | TGTGCCAGCACTTTGGACAGGGACGGTGGCTACACCTTC | CASTLDRDGGYTF
TRBD2 | TRBJ2-1 | TRBV4-2 | . | TGTGCCAGCAGCCAAGATCTAAGCGGGGGGGACAATGAGCAGTTCTTC | CASSQDLSGGDNEQFF
. | TRBJ2-5 | TRBV5-4 | . | TGTGCCAGCAGCTTGGACATCCAAGAGACCCAGTACTTC | CASSLDIQETQYF
TRBD1 | TRBJ1-1 | TRBV9 | . | TGTGCCAGCAGCGTGACTGGGACAGCGAGCACTGAAGCTTTCTTT | CASSVTGTASTEAFF
. | TRBJ1-1 | TRBV7-9 | few | TGTGCCAGCGGCGAGGGTAACACTGAAGCTTTCTTT | CASGEGNTEAFF
. | TRBJ2-1 | TRBV15 | . | TGTGCCACCAGCAGAGATGGGCAGCTCTACAATGAGCAGTTCTTC | CATSRDGQLYNEQFF
. | TRBJ2-7 | TRBV7-9 | . | TGTGCCAGCAGAGATAGTTCGAGCGTCGGGGACGAGCAGTACTTC | CASRDSSSVGDEQYF
TRBD2 | TRBJ2-7 | TRBV6-1 | . | TGTGCCAGCACTCCCTGGGGGGGGAAAGGTGAGCAGTACTTC | CASTPWGGKGEQYF
TRBD1 | TRBJ1-5 | TRBV30 | . | TGTGCCTGGATTTACAGGGACAGGGGCTCTCAGCCCCAGCATTTT | CAWIYRDRGSQPQHF
TRBD2 | TRBJ2-7 | TRBV6-6 | . | TGTGCCGCATCGATAGCGGGGGGTTTTCGGGAGCAGTACTTC | CAASIAGGFREQYF
. | TRBJ2-7 | TRBV6-1 | . | TGTGCCAGCACCGCAACTGGCCGACTCTCCTACGAGCAGTACTTC | CASTATGRLSYEQYF
TRBD2 | TRBJ2-5 | TRBV5-4 | . | TGTGCCAGCAGCTTGAGTCTAGCGGGGCAAGAGACCCAGTACTTC | CASSLSLAGQETQYF
TRBD1 | TRBJ2-5 | TRBV5-6 | few | TGTGCCAGCAGCTTGGGCCAGGGACAGGGAGTAGAGACCCAGTACTTC | CASSLGQGQGVETQYF